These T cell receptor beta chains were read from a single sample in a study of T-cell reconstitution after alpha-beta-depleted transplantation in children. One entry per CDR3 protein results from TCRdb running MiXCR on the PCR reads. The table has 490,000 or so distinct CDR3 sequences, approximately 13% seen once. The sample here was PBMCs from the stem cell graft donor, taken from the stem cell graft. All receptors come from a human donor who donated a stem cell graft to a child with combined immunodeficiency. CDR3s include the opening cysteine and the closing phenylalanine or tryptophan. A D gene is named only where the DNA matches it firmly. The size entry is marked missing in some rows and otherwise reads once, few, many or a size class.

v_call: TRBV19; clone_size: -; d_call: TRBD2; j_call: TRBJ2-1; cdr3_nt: TGTGCCAGTAGTACCACTAGCGGGGTGCATGAGCAGTTCTTC; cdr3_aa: CASSTTSGVHEQFF
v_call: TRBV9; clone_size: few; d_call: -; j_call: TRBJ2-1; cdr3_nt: TGTGCCAGCAGCTCCATCTGGAATGAGCAGTTCTTC; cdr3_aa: CASSSIWNEQFF
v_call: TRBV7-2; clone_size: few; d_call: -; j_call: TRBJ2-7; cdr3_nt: TGTGCCAGCAGCTCCCCGGGCGGTTGGGGCGAGCAGTACTTC; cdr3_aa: CASSSPGGWGEQYF
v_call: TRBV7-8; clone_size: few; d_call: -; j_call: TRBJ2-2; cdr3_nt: TGTGCCAGCAGCTTAGCCAGCGAGACCGGGGAGCTGTTTTTT; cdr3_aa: CASSLASETGELFF
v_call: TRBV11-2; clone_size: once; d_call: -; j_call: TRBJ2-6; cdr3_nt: TGTGCCAGCAGCTCCCCCACGCGTGGGGCCAACGTCCTGACTTTC; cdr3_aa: CASSSPTRGANVLTF
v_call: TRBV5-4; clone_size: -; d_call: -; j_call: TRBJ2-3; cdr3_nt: TGTGCCAGCATGTATAGCGGAGATACGCAGTATTTT; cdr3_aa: CASMYSGDTQYF
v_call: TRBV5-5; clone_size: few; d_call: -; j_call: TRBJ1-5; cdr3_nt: TGTGCCAGCAGCGAGTCGGGTGGTCTAAGACCCCAGCATTTT; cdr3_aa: CASSESGGLRPQHF
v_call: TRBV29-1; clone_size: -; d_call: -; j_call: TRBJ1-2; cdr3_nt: TGCAGCGCCGACGGGGCCTCGGAGGGCTACACCTTC; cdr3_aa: CSADGASEGYTF
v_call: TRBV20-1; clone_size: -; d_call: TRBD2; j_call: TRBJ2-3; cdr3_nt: TGCAGTGCCTCCACTAGCGGGGGGGCCTCCTCAGATACGCAGTATTTT; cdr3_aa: CSASTSGGASSDTQYF
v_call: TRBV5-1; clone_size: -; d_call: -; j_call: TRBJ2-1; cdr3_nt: TGCGCCAGCAGCACCACCACAGGGAGCTCCTACAATGAGCAGTTCTTC; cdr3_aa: CASSTTTGSSYNEQFF
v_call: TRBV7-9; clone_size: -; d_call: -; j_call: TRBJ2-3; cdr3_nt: TGTGCCAGCAGCTTACCCTACACGACAGATACGCAGTATTTT; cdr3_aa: CASSLPYTTDTQYF
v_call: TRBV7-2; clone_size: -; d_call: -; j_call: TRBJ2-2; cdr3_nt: TGTGCCAGCAACCCGGACTATACACGTGCCGGGGAGCTGTTTTTT; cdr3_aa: CASNPDYTRAGELFF
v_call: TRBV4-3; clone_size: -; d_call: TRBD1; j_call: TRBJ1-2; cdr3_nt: TGCGCCAGCAGCCAAGAAATCGGGCGACAGGGAGGCGGCTACACCTTC; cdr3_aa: CASSQEIGRQGGGYTF
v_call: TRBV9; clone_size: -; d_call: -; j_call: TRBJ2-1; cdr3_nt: TGTGCCAGCAGCGTAGGCGAGGGGGGAGGGAATGAGCAGTTCTTC; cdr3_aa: CASSVGEGGGNEQFF
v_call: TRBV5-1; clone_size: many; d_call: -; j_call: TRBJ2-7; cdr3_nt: TGCGCCAGCAGCTCGAGGGGAGACAGCACGACCTACGAGCAGTACTTC; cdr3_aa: CASSSRGDSTTYEQYF
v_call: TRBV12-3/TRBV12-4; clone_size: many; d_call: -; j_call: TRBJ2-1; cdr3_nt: TGTGCCAGCAGTTTCGGGCAGATCTACAATGAGCAGTTCTTC; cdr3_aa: CASSFGQIYNEQFF
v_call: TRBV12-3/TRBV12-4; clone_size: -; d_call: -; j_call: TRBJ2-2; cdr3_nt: TGTGCCAGCAGTTTTGGAGGGATCGATACTCCAACCGGGGAGCTGTTTTTT; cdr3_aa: CASSFGGIDTPTGELFF
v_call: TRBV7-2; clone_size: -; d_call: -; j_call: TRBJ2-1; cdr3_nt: TGTGCCAGCAGCTGGAGCGGTGGACCGTACAATGAGCAGTTCTTC; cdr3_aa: CASSWSGGPYNEQFF
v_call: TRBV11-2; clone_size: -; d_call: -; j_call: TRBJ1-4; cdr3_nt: TGTGCCAGCAGCTTAGGTCGCCGCTTAGGTGAAAAACTGTTTTTT; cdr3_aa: CASSLGRRLGEKLFF
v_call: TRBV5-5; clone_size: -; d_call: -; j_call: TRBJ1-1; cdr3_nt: TGTGCCAGCACCCTTGACCCGGTTAACCCTGAAGCTTTCTTT; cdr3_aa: CASTLDPVNPEAFF
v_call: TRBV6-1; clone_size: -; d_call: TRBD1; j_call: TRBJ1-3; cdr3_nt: TGTGCCAGCAGTCCTCCGGGACAGGTGTTAGGGCAAATATATTTT; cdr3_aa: CASSPPGQVLGQIYF
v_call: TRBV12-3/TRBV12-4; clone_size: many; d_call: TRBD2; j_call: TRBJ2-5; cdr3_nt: TGTGCCAGCAGTTCCGGGACTAGCGGCTGGGGGACCCAGTACTTC; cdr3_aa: CASSSGTSGWGTQYF
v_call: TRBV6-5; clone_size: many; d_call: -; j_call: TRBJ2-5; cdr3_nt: TGTGCCAGCAGGACAGCGCAAGAGACCCAGTACTTC; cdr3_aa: CASRTAQETQYF
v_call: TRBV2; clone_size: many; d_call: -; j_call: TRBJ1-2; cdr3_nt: TGTGCCAGCAGTGTGATTAACTATGGCTACACCTTC; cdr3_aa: CASSVINYGYTF
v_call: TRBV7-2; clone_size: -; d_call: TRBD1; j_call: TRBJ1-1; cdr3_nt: TGTGCCAGCAGCGAGGGACAGGGGCACACTGAAGCTTTCTTT; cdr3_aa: CASSEGQGHTEAFF
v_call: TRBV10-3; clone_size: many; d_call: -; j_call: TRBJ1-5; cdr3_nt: TGTGCCATCAGTGACCCCGGTTGGGATCAGCCCCAGCATTTT; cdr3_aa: CAISDPGWDQPQHF
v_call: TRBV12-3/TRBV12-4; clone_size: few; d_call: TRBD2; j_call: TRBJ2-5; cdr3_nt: TGTGCCAGCAGTCCCCTACTAGCGGGGGCACAAGAGACCCAGTACTTC; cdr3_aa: CASSPLLAGAQETQYF